This TCR beta chain is from a study of blood T cell repertoires in COVID-19. Germline V gives CDR1 LGHNA, CDR2 YSLEER. This CDR3 is 17 amino acids long. V gave up 0 bases and J gave up 3 bases; unmatched junction bases: 4. Profiled with immunoSEQ multiplex PCR; TCRdb holds only in-frame clones, not every one. The profile covers about 280,000 clones, with around 86% appearing a single time and 10% to 15% taken by the ten largest. Sequencing was done on a sample of peripheral blood. This TCR derives from a human donor in a cohort sampled during active COVID-19. This chain connects TRBV4-3 to TRBJ2-7, with 14 bases matching TRBD2. The CDR3 DNA follows: TGCGCCAGCAGCCAAGATTTGGGGACTAGCGGGAGCTACGAGCAGTACTTC. Its protein is CASSQDLGTSGSYEQYF.